The 20 T cell receptor beta chains below all came from one sample that was sequenced in a study of a mutant IDH1 vaccine in newly diagnosed glioma (dated by TCRdb to about 2021). These TCRs are of unknown antigen specificity. The receptor library was made with the immunoSEQ multiplex PCR assay. TCRdb's version of the immuneACCESS table is confined to in-frame rearrangements and falls short of the full clone set. An unresolved V gene accounts for under half of the shortfall where checked; the remainder is of unknown origin. Present in this sample are tens of thousands of clones, around 82% of which were seen just once. The leading ten clones occupy less than 15% of the sample. The sample's time point, from its label and the paper: week 23, last vaccination. Each vaccine dose, consisting of 300 ug of a 20-mer mutant IDH1 peptide in Montanide, was administered subcutaneously with topical imiquimod.

The material was PBMCs, obtained from a glioma patient whose treatment included an IDH1 peptide vaccine. These receptors all come from a man aged 18 to 29 with glioma.

The V call is TRBV5-1, the J call TRBJ1-1; 8 bases align to TRBD1. The germline CDR1 and CDR2 sequences are SGHRS and YFSETQ. After removal of 4 bases from V and 4 bases from J, the junction contained 6 bases not matched to a gene. CDR3 length equals 14 residues. The CDR3 reads CASSGTGGGTEAFF. The DNA for the CDR3 is TGCGCCAGCAGCGGAACAGGGGGAGGCACTGAAGCTTTCTTT.

This clone was seen only once. The rearrangement joins TRBV11-1 to TRBJ2-7, with 7 positions matching TRBD2. CDR1 and CDR2 (germline): SGHAT, FQDESV (reference sequence). J was trimmed by 3 bases and V by 6 bases; bases with no gene match: 2. This CDR3 has 12 residues. CDR3 sequence: CASSTGGYEQYF. The CDR3 DNA follows: TGTGCCAGCAGTACGGGGGGCTACGAGCAGTACTTC.

V and J are TRBV7-3 and TRBJ2-5; 14 bases match TRBD2. Trimming at V came to 3 bases and at J to 5 bases, leaving 2 bases not matched to a gene. The CDR3 runs 15 residues. The V gene's germline CDR1 is SGHTA and CDR2 FQGTGA. CDR3 coding DNA: TGTGCCAGCAGCTTGGGACTAGCGGGAGTTGAGACCCAGTACTTC. Translation: CASSLGLAGVETQYF.

In this sample, this clone turned up a few times. The V and J genes are TRBV30 and TRBJ1-1, with D tentatively TRBD1 (5 bases). The length of the CDR3 is 13 residues. V dropped 4 bases and J dropped 4 bases, with 13 bases sitting between them. Germline CDR1 and CDR2: GTSNPN and SVGIG (reference sequence). As DNA, the CDR3 is TGTGCCTGGATAATAAGGGGTACCACTGAAGCTTTCTTT. Encoded protein: CAWIIRGTTEAFF.

This clone was counted once. The chain combines TRBV27 with TRBJ2-3, with 13 positions matching TRBD2. The V segment lost 6 bases and the J segment 0 bases; nucleotides outside the gene matches: 15. The CDR3 is 20 residues long. Germline CDR1 is MNHEY and CDR2 is SMNVEV (reference sequence). In nucleotides, the CDR3 is TGTGCCAGCAGAGCTTACCCGGGACTAGCGGGGCTAACCAGCACAGATACGCAGTATTTT. It encodes CASRAYPGLAGLTSTDTQYF.

This chain joins TRBV19 and TRBJ1-6; D uncertain. The CDR3 has 15 amino acids. Trimming removed 3 bases at V and 6 bases at J, with 12 bases between. Looked up from germline, CDR1 is LNHDA and CDR2 is SQIVND (reference sequence). In DNA form, the CDR3 reads TGTGCCAGTAGTATCCGGGAACTAGCTAATTCACCCCTCCACTTT. It yields the protein CASSIRELANSPLHF.

V and J are TRBV18 and TRBJ1-4; D uncertain. Trimming removed 3 bases at V and 5 bases at J, with 13 bases between. Germline lookup yields CDR1 KGHSH and CDR2 LQKENI. The CDR3 is 15 amino acids. The CDR3 DNA reads TGTGCCAGCTCACCCCAGCGGGGTGTCAATGAAAAACTGTTTTTT. This translates into CASSPQRGVNEKLFF.

This rearrangement joins TRBV5-1 to TRBJ1-1; perhaps TRBD1 as D (5 bases). This CDR3 has 12 amino acids. Germline V lookup: CDR1 SGHRS, CDR2 YFSETQ. V was clipped by 4 bases and J by 5 bases, with 9 bases between them. CDR3 nucleotide sequence: TGCGCCAGCAGCCGGGGGAGGACTGAAGCTTTCTTT. This codes for CASSRGRTEAFF.

This rearrangement joins TRBV28 to TRBJ2-7, with D maybe TRBD1 (6 bases). Trimming cost V 4 bases and J 3 bases, with 16 bases left between them. CDR3 length equals 15 residues. Per germline, CDR1 MDHEN and CDR2 SYDVKM. The CDR3: CASSSQQGGDYEQYF. CDR3 in DNA: TGTGCCAGCAGTTCACAACAGGGTGGGGACTACGAGCAGTACTTC.

This chain uses TRBV28 with TRBJ1-2; D is possibly TRBD1 (6 bases). Germline CDR1 MDHEN, CDR2 SYDVKM. This CDR3 has 14 amino acids. V lost 3 bases to trimming and J lost 6 bases, with 14 bases between them. This CDR3 is CASSFRSQGNGYTF. In nucleotides, the CDR3 is TGTGCCAGCAGTTTCCGATCACAGGGTAATGGCTACACCTTC.

The chain has TRBV27 and TRBJ2-7, with 7 bases lining up with TRBD2. V lost 2 bases, J lost 6 bases, and 7 bases stayed unmatched. Germline CDR1 reads MNHEY; CDR2 reads SMNVEV (reference sequence). This CDR3 spans 14 amino acids. CDR3 sequence reads: CASSLTGPGGEQYF. CDR3 coding DNA: TGTGCCAGCAGTTTAACAGGTCCGGGGGGCGAGCAGTACTTC.

The V call is TRBV19, the J call TRBJ1-4, with 7 bases that match TRBD1. V dropped 4 bases and J dropped 3; count of bases not matched to a gene: 2. Germline CDR1 LNHDA, CDR2 SQIVND (reference sequence). The CDR3 is made up of 14 amino acids. This chain's CDR3 is CASSRTGANEKLFF. The CDR3 bases are TGTGCCAGTAGTAGGACAGGAGCTAATGAAAAACTGTTTTTT.

V gene TRBV5-1 combines with J gene TRBJ2-3, with D possibly being TRBD2 (6 bases). Trimming removed 1 base from V and 0 bases from J, with 12 bases in between. The CDR3 runs 16 residues. The germline V gene encodes CDR1 SGHRS and CDR2 YFSETQ. CDR3 bases: TGCGCCAGCAGCTTGAGCGGCGGGGTTAGCACAGATACGCAGTATTTT. It translates to CASSLSGGVSTDTQYF.

The chain is built from TRBV2 and TRBJ2-4, with unresolved D. V lost 2 bases to trimming and J lost 4 bases, with 15 bases between them. Germline V CDR1 and CDR2: SNHLY, FYNNEI. The CDR3 length is 16 residues. This CDR3 is CASSEPRQAGKNIQYF. The CDR3 DNA follows: TGTGCCAGCAGTGAACCCCGGCAGGCTGGGAAAAACATTCAGTACTTC.

The chain links TRBV30 to TRBJ1-2, with 9 positions matching TRBD1. Trimming removed 3 bases from V and 8 bases from J; junction bases left unmatched: 7. The CDR3 spans 13 residues. The germline V gene encodes CDR1 GTSNPN and CDR2 SVGIG (reference sequence). The chain's CDR3 is CAWRKQGAGGYTF. CDR3 coding DNA: TGTGCCTGGAGAAAACAGGGGGCGGGAGGCTACACCTTC.

V and J are TRBV9 and TRBJ1-6; 7 bases map to TRBD1. CDR1 SGDLS and CDR2 YYNGEE come from the germline V gene. V lost 4 bases and J lost 9; bases outside the gene matches: 10. The length of the CDR3 is 15 residues. Here the CDR3 DNA reads TGTGCCAGCAGCCCAGGGGGGCAGGGCAGTTCACCCCTCCACTTT. Translating gives CASSPGGQGSSPLHF.

The genes are TRBV2 and TRBJ1-3; possible D gene TRBD1, 5 bases. Looked up from germline, CDR1 is SNHLY and CDR2 is FYNNEI. This CDR3 has 16 residues. Between the trimmed V and J ends, which lost 7 bases and 0 bases, there was a span of 16 bases. The CDR3 sequence is CASNRPLGTSGNTIYF. The CDR3, as DNA: TGTGCCAGCAACAGACCCCTGGGGACCTCTGGAAACACCATATATTTT.

The chain links TRBV4-1 to TRBJ1-2; D not certain. V lost 3 bases, J lost 7 bases, and 9 bases lay in between. The CDR3 length is 12 residues. Germline V lookup: CDR1 MGHRA, CDR2 YSYEKL. The CDR3 region is CASSQPLGGYTF. CDR3 bases: TGCGCCAGCAGCCAGCCCCTGGGTGGCTACACCTTC.

V gene TRBV7-9 combines with J gene TRBJ2-3; tentatively, D is TRBD2 (6 bases). CDR3 length equals 13 residues. Per the germline V gene, CDR1 is SEHNR and CDR2 is FQNEAQ (reference sequence). V was cut by 2 bases and J by 14 bases, with 17 bases left in between. The CDR3 reads CASSLLSGQRPYF. The CDR3 DNA reads as TGTGCCAGCAGCTTACTCAGCGGGCAACGCCCGTATTTT.

V and J are TRBV7-6 and TRBJ2-3, with TRBD2 matching 8 bases. V shed 1 base and J 3 bases; nucleotides not matched to a gene: 6. The CDR3 extends over 16 amino acids. From germline, CDR1 is SGHVS and CDR2 FNYEAQ. The CDR3 protein is CASSLGFSGETDTQYF. The CDR3 region has the DNA TGTGCCAGCAGCTTAGGTTTTAGCGGGGAAACAGATACGCAGTATTTT. The full variable domain, rest sourced from reference TRBV7-6 and TRBJ2-3, is GAGVSQSPRYKVTKRGQDVALRCDPISGHVSLYWYRQALGQGPEFLTYFNYEAQQDKSGLPNDRFSAERPEGSISTLTIQRTEQRDSAMYRCASSLGFSGETDTQYFGPGTRLTVL.